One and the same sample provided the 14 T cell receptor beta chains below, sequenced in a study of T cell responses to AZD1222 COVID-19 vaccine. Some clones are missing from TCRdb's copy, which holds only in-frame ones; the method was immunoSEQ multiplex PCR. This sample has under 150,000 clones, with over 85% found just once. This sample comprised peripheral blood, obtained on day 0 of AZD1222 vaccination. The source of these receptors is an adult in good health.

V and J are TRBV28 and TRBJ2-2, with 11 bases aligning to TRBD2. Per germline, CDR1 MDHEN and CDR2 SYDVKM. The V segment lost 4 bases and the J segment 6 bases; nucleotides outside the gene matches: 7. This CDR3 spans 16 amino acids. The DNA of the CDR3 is TGTGCCAGCAGTTCCTCTAGCGGGAGGCCCCCCGGGGAGCTGTTTTTT. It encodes CASSSSSGRPPGELFF.

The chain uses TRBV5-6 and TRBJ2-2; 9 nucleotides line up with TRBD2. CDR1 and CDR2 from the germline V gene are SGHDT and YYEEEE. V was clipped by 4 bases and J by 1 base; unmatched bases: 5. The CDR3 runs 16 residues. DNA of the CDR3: TGTGCCAGCAGCGCGGGACTAGCCCGGAACACCGGGGAGCTGTTTTTT. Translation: CASSAGLARNTGELFF.

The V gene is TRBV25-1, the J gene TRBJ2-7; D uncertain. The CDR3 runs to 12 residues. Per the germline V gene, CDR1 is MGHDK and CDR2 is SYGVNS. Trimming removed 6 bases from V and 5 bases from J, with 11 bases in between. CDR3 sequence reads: CASRPGAHEQYF. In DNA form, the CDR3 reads TGTGCCAGCAGACCCGGCGCCCACGAGCAGTACTTC.

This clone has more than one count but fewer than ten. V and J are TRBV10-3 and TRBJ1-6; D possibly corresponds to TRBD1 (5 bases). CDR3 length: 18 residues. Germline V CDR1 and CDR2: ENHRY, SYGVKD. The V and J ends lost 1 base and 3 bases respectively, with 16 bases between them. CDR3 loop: CAISELIGATGYNSPLHF. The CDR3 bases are TGTGCCATCAGTGAGTTGATAGGGGCAACCGGCTATAATTCACCCCTCCACTTT.

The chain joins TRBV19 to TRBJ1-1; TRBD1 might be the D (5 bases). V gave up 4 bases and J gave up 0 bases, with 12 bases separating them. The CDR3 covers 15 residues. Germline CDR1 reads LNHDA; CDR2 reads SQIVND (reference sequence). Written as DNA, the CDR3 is TGTGCCAGTAGTAGGGGACCGAGGGTGAACACTGAAGCTTTCTTT. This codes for CASSRGPRVNTEAFF.

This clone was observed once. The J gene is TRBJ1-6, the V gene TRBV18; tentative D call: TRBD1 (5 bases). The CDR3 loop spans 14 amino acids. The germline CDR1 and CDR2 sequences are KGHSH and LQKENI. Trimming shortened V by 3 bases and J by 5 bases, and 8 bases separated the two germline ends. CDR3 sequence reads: CASSPGPDNSPLHF. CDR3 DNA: TGTGCCAGCTCACCGGGGCCAGATAATTCACCCCTCCACTTT.

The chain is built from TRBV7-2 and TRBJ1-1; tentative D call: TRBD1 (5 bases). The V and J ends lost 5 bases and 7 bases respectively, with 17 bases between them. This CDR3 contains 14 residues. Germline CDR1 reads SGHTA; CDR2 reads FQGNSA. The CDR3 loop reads CASSIIGAENEAFF. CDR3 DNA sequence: TGTGCCAGCAGCATAATCGGGGCAGAGAATGAAGCTTTCTTT. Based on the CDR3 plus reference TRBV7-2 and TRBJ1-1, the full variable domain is GAGVSQSPSNKVTEKGKDVELRCDPISGHTALYWYRQSLGQGLEFLIYFQGNSAPDKSGLPSDRFSAERTGGSVSTLTIQRTQQEDSAVYLCASSIIGAENEAFFGQGTRLTVV.

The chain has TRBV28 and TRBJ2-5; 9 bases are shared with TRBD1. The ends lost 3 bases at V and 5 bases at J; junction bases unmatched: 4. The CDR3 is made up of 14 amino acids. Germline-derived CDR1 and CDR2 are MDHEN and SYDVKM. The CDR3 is CASSFTGGRETQYF. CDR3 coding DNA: TGTGCCAGCAGTTTCACAGGGGGCCGGGAGACCCAGTACTTC.

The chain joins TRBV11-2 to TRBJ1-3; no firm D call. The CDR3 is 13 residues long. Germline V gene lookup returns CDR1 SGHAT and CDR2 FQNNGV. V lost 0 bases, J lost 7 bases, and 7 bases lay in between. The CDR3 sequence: CASSLDLSNTIYF. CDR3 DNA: TGTGCCAGCAGCTTAGATTTATCGAACACCATATATTTT.

CDR3 amino acids: CASSQDSSAGHEQFF. The CDR3 nucleotides are TGTGCCAGCAGCCAGGACTCCTCCGCGGGGCATGAGCAGTTCTTC. V is TRBV14 and J is TRBJ2-1; TRBD2 is a possible D gene (6 bases). Germline V gene sequence: CDR1 SGHDN, CDR2 FVKESK. Trimming stripped 3 bases from V and 8 bases from J, with 17 bases between. The length of the CDR3 is 15 residues.

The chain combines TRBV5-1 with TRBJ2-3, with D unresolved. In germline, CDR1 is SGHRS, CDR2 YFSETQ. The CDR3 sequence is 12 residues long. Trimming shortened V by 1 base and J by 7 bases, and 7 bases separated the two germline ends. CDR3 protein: CASSLTGNTQYF. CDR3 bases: TGCGCCAGCAGCTTGACTGGGAATACGCAGTATTTT.

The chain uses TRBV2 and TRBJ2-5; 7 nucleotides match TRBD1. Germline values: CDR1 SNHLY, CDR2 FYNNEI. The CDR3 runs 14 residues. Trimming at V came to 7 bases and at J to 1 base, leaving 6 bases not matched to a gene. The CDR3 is CASKIGTAQETQYF. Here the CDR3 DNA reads TGTGCCAGCAAGATCGGGACAGCCCAAGAGACCCAGTACTTC.

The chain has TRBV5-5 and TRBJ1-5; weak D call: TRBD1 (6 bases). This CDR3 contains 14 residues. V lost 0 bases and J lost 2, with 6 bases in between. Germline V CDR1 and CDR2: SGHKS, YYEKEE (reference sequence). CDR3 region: CASSLEGGNQPQHF. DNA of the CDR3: TGTGCCAGCAGCTTGGAGGGGGGCAATCAGCCCCAGCATTTT.

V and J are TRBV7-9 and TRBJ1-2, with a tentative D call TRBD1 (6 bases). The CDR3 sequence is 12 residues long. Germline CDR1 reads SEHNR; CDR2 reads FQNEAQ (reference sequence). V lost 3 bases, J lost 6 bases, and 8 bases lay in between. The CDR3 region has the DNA TGTGCCAGCAGCTTTAACAGGGATGGCTACACCTTC. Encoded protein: CASSFNRDGYTF.